This T cell receptor beta chain was sequenced during a study of OX40 agonist ivuxolimab in advanced cancers. Study as a whole: Patients received ivuxolimab, an intravenous treatment, every 2 weeks at 0.01 to 10 mg/kg.

This clone appeared once. Sequencing was performed with immunoSEQ multiplex PCR; in TCRdb, only in-frame clones are kept and a portion is missing. The data hold about 58,000 clones, with 80% to 90% observed a single time. The CDR3 totals 13 residues. Trimming took 3 bases from V and 7 from J, leaving 13 bases between them. Germline CDR1 is MNHNS and CDR2 is SASEGT. The sequence was collected from an adult with an advanced solid tumor such as melanoma, head and neck, liver or kidney cancer. This chain connects TRBV6-1 to TRBJ2-7; D perhaps matches TRBD1 (7 bases). The sequencing used CD4+ or CD8+ T cells sorted from blood, collected in a trial of the OX40 agonist ivuxolimab. CDR3 region: CASSDLTGREQYF. The CDR3 DNA reads TGTGCCAGCAGTGATTTGACAGGGAGGGAGCAGTACTTC.